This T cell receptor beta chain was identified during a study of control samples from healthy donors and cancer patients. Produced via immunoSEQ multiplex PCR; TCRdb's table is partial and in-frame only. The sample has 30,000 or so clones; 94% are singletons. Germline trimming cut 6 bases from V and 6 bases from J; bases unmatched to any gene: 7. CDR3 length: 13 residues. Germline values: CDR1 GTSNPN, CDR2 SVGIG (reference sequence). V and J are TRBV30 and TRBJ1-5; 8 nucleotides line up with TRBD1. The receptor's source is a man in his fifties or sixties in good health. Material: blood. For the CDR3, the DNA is TGTGCCTGTGGGACAGGACTTACTCAGCCCCAGCATTTT. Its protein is CACGTGLTQPQHF. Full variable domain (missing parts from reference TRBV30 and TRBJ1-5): SQTIHQWPATLVQPVGSPLSLECTVEGTSNPNLYWYRQAAGRGLQLLFYSVGIGQISSEVPQNLSASRPQDRQFILSSKKLLLSDSGFYLCACGTGLTQPQHFGDGTRLSIL.